The source of this T cell receptor beta chain is a study of shared clonotypes between healthy human individuals (dated by TCRdb to the early 2020s). Looking at the study overall: The cohort included a few men and two women between 18 and 49 years of age. For each donor, three plates each were used for CD4 naive and CD4 memory, two plates were used for CD8 naive, and one plate was used for CD8 memory. To estimate repertoire size and how much clonotype sharing occurs between individuals, the study deeply sequenced the blood TCR repertoires of several healthy adults. To increase sequencing depth and limit assay-specific biases, different laboratories used diverse techniques to prepare libraries and sequence TCR repertoires. Per donor, leukapheresis produced somewhere between about 0.8 and 9.5 billion PBMCs.

V trim: 2 bases; J trim: 14 bases; unmatched bases: 8. Taken from cysteine to phenylalanine, the CDR3 has 13 residues. The DNA shown is the 39-base CDR3, in frame from base 1. CDR1 GTSNPN and CDR2 SVGIG were looked up in the germline V gene (reference sequence). Broad study findings and their caveats: Pairwise subsampling led to the expectation that sequencing depth would affect the degree of clonotype sharing among donors. Across a handful of donors, approximately 5% of naive CD4, roughly 3.5% of naive CD8, around 2.5% of memory CD4, and over 0.35% of memory CD8 clonotypes were shared. Naive subsets generally had larger estimated clonotype richness than memory subsets. Sampling was restricted to blood, and TCR repertoires in tissues likely differ from the TCR repertoires found in blood. Clonotypes shared by all four sorted-subset donors showed higher generation probabilities than non-shared clonotypes. The genetic and exposure-history diversity represented was limited by the small number of donors. Rarefaction of sorted-subset datasets indicated incomplete sequencing despite the large sequencing depth.

TCR CDR3 regions were amplified from genomic DNA by multiplex PCR using the deep immunoSEQ assay. Extracted genomic DNA from each cell subset was spread evenly across all wells of several immunoSEQ 96-well plates, with each plate serving as a replicate. For sorted subsets, each replicate PCR was loaded with 150 to 250 ng genomic DNA, equivalent to approximately 27,000 T cell genomes. Purified libraries were quantified with a Qubit 3.0 fluorometer, sized on a Bioanalyzer 2100, and re-quantified with the KAPA Library Quantification kit. Each immunoSEQ 96-well plate was sequenced on its own single-read 150-cycle Illumina NextSeq 550 flow cell. The published analysis was carried out like this. The immunoSEQ output contained only junctional sequences without quality scores, so filtering could not match that applied to full-length reads. Sequences were annotated with PyIR, a Python wrapper for IgBLAST v1.9, and V/J genes and CDR3 were assigned using IMGT germline references. Reads with weak V/J assignments (E-value above 1e-6), missing CDR3, stop codons, out-of-frame junctions, or ambiguous translated residues were removed. V3J clonotypes were defined by identical inferred V gene, J gene, and CDR3 amino acid sequence. Percentage overlap between repertoires was calculated by dividing the number of shared unique clonotypes by the size of the smaller repertoire. Three approaches were used to assess repertoire richness: RTK rarefaction, the Chao1 estimator, and Recon v2.1 estimates of unobserved clonotypes. OLGA was used to compute generation probabilities for all TCRbeta clonotypes that the gDNA method yielded from a handful of donors. The table comes from immuneACCESS by way of TCRdb, which keeps in-frame sequences with V and J called. Part of the clones is missing from these tables; in studies checked, under half for an unresolved V gene and the rest for unknown reasons. Clone size and the V and J calls come from that table; the DNA yielded D and trimming. The sample has about 1.5 million clones on record, approximately 98% of them singletons. Around 0.45% of the sample comes from the top ten.

Points on this clone: Its cognate antigen has yet to be identified. Base qualities are not provided; no much larger clone lies one nucleotide away.

The donors were healthy, HIV-negative adults who had no recently reported acute infections or vaccinations. All donors were Caucasian adults living in Nashville, Tennessee, USA. CD4+ T cells were enriched by magnetic negative selection; naive cells were then positively selected on CD45RA, and the negative fraction formed the memory subset. Blood was obtained by leukapheresis, after which PBMCs were separated by Ficoll-Histopaque density gradient centrifugation and cryopreserved in liquid nitrogen vapor phase. Purity and quantity of every magnetically sorted T cell population were checked by analytical flow cytometry. Genomic DNA was isolated from each sorted fraction and quantified by UV absorbance on a Nanodrop 2000c.

The sample comprised naive CD4+ T cells sorted from blood. The cell subset or site label corresponds to: CD45RA+ positively selected. The rearrangement joined TRBV30 to TRBJ2-3; TRBD2 agrees with 12 junctional bases. The source is a man in his thirties or forties in good health. The DNA sequence follows: TGTGCCTGGAGTACGGCGACTAGCGGGAGACCGTATTTT. Translated, it gives CAWSTATSGRPYF.